The 20 T cell receptor beta chains given below trace back to one sample, sequenced in a study of shared clonotypes between healthy human individuals (dated by TCRdb to the early 2020s). The library was generated by the immunoSEQ multiplex PCR assay. TCRdb obtained this table from immuneACCESS and retained in-frame rearrangements with V and J assigned. These tables miss some clones; where compared with another copy, unresolved V genes account for less than half of the shortfall, and the remainder is unexplained. This sample comprises some 360,000 clones, around 67% of them detected only once. About 9.4% of the sample is held by the ten biggest clonotypes. The sequencing input was memory CD4+ T cells sorted from blood. Per the publication, the cell subset or site label means: CD45RA-negative fraction. The source is a man aged 30 to 39 in good health.

The chain recombines TRBV5-1 with TRBJ2-3; D is unclear. CDR1 is SGHRS, CDR2 YFSETQ, per germline. CDR3 length equals 15 residues. Trimming removed 2 bases from V and 0 bases from J, with 10 bases in between. The CDR3 DNA reads TGCGCCAGCAGCTTAATGAGGTCTAGCACAGATACGCAGTATTTT. Translating gives CASSLMRSSTDTQYF.

The chain combines TRBV30 with TRBJ1-5; 9 bases agree with TRBD1. The CDR3 contains 15 residues. Germline CDR1 reads GTSNPN; CDR2 reads SVGIG (reference sequence). With 3 bases clipped from V and 6 bases from J, the junction kept 9 bases outside the gene matches. Here the CDR3 DNA reads TGTGCCTGGAGCGGGGGACAGGGTAAGGCTCAGCCCCAGCATTTT. Its protein is CAWSGGQGKAQPQHF. The whole variable domain, filled in from reference TRBV30 and TRBJ1-5, reads SQTIHQWPATLVQPVGSPLSLECTVEGTSNPNLYWYRQAAGRGLQLLFYSVGIGQISSEVPQNLSASRPQDRQFILSSKKLLLSDSGFYLCAWSGGQGKAQPQHFGDGTRLSIL.

The rearrangement joins TRBV2 to TRBJ2-4; 11 bases are a match to TRBD2. V lost 2 bases, J lost 0 bases, and 9 bases stayed unmatched. Germline V lookup: CDR1 SNHLY, CDR2 FYNNEI. CDR3 size: 19 residues. The CDR3 region is CASSEYGLGLAGAKNIQYF. The CDR3 bases are TGTGCCAGCAGTGAATACGGACTAGGACTAGCGGGAGCCAAAAACATTCAGTACTTC.

This clone was detected only a few times. The rearrangement links TRBV6-1 to TRBJ1-1; D is possibly TRBD1 (5 bases). The ends were cut back, 3 bases at V and 9 bases at J, with 23 bases in the middle. The CDR3 is 16 amino acids. Germline V CDR1 and CDR2: MNHNS, SASEGT. The CDR3 region is CASSDVAMLSAGQAFF. The DNA for the CDR3 is TGTGCCAGCAGTGACGTTGCCATGTTGTCCGCAGGGCAAGCTTTCTTT.

V gene TRBV6-1 combines with J gene TRBJ1-2; D may be TRBD1 (6 bases). Germline V gene lookup returns CDR1 MNHNS and CDR2 SASEGT. The V end lost 6 bases, the J end lost 4 bases, and 15 bases lay between the germline ends. The CDR3 runs to 14 residues. CDR3 sequence reads: CASRANTGTYGYTF. Written as DNA, the CDR3 is TGTGCCAGCAGGGCCAATACAGGGACCTATGGCTACACCTTC.

The chain uses TRBV7-2 and TRBJ2-3; D possibly uses TRBD1 or TRBD2 (5 bases each). This CDR3 region has 14 residues. Between the trimmed V and J ends, which lost 5 bases and 6 bases, there was a span of 15 bases. The germline V gene encodes CDR1 SGHTA and CDR2 FQGNSA. The CDR3 is CASSRQGEGDTQYF. The CDR3 DNA sequence: TGTGCCAGCAGCCGGCAGGGAGAAGGGGATACGCAGTATTTT.

CDR3 residues: CASSLDRGIGEAFF. The CDR3 coding sequence is TGTGCCAGCAGTTTAGACAGGGGTATCGGTGAAGCTTTCTTT. This chain joins TRBV6-5 and TRBJ1-1, with 8 bases that match TRBD1. The CDR3 is made up of 14 amino acids. The ends lost 4 bases at V and 7 bases at J; junction bases unmatched: 8. Germline V gene data show CDR1 as MNHEY and CDR2 as SVGAGI.

The genes are TRBV7-2 and TRBJ1-5; TRBD1 matches at 10 bases. The CDR3 sequence is 15 residues long. Trimming at V came to 5 bases and at J to 4 bases, leaving 5 bases not matched to a gene. Germline values: CDR1 SGHTA, CDR2 FQGNSA. In DNA form, the CDR3 reads TGTGCCAGCAGCCAGAGGACAGGGGGGAATCAGCCCCAGCATTTT. Its protein product is CASSQRTGGNQPQHF.

The rearrangement links TRBV4-1 to TRBJ1-1; 8 nucleotides agree with TRBD1. The CDR3 runs 16 residues. V dropped 0 bases and J dropped 4; count of bases not matched to a gene: 7. From germline, CDR1 is MGHRA and CDR2 YSYEKL. In nucleotides, the CDR3 is TGCGCCAGCAGCCAAGATAATCAGGGGGCAGGCACTGAAGCTTTCTTT. Protein: CASSQDNQGAGTEAFF.

The V gene is TRBV6-5, the J gene TRBJ1-2, with 8 bases fitting TRBD1. V trimming: 6 bases; J trimming: 4 bases; junction bases outside the gene matches: 10. The germline V gene has CDR1 MNHEY and CDR2 SVGAGI. The CDR3 is made up of 15 amino acids. The CDR3 sequence: CASRLGQGEGYGYTF. The CDR3 nucleotides are TGTGCCAGCAGACTAGGACAGGGCGAGGGCTATGGCTACACCTTC.

This rearrangement joins TRBV7-9 to TRBJ1-1, with D hard to call. This CDR3 comprises 16 residues. CDR1 is SEHNR and CDR2 is FQNEAQ in the germline V gene (reference sequence). V was cut by 6 bases and J by 2 bases, with 19 bases left in between. The CDR3 spells CASSYSVGSGNTEAFF. CDR3 DNA: TGTGCCAGCAGTTATTCAGTTGGCTCGGGTAACACTGAAGCTTTCTTT.

This sequence joins TRBV28 and TRBJ2-5; D perhaps matches TRBD2 (5 bases). This CDR3 contains 14 residues. V lost 8 bases and J 5 bases, leaving 18 bases between the germline ends. Germline V lookup: CDR1 MDHEN, CDR2 SYDVKM. The CDR3 loop is CASGVHSGWETQYF. The CDR3 DNA reads as TGTGCCAGCGGGGTTCACTCGGGATGGGAGACCCAGTACTTC.

The chain employs TRBV5-1 and TRBJ1-1; 8 bases match TRBD1. CDR1 is SGHRS, CDR2 YFSETQ, per germline. The ends lost 4 bases at V and 2 bases at J; junction bases unmatched: 4. The CDR3 has 14 amino acids. CDR3 protein: CASSQQGVNTEAFF. The CDR3 DNA sequence: TGCGCCAGCAGCCAACAGGGGGTTAACACTGAAGCTTTCTTT.

The chain employs TRBV7-2 and TRBJ2-3; D call uncertain. The CDR3 totals 14 residues. The V gene's germline CDR1 is SGHTA and CDR2 FQGNSA. Between the trimmed V and J ends, which lost 6 bases and 0 bases, there was a span of 10 bases. CDR3 sequence: CASSLYLSTDTQYF. The CDR3 nucleotides read TGTGCCAGCAGTCTCTACTTAAGCACAGATACGCAGTATTTT.

The chain uses TRBV18 and TRBJ2-2; D uncertain. V was clipped by 8 bases and J by 1 base, with 8 bases between them. Germline V lookup: CDR1 KGHSH, CDR2 LQKENI. This CDR3 has 13 residues. CDR3 DNA: TGTGCCAGCCACACGGAGAACACCGGGGAGCTGTTTTTT. This translates into CASHTENTGELFF.

The rearrangement joins TRBV7-2 to TRBJ2-1; D is ambiguous. There are 14 residues in the CDR3. The V and J ends lost 5 bases and 2 bases respectively, with 10 bases between them. The germline V gene encodes CDR1 SGHTA and CDR2 FQGNSA. The CDR3 loop reads CASSPRSAYNEQFF. The CDR3 DNA reads TGTGCCAGCAGCCCACGGTCGGCCTACAATGAGCAGTTCTTC.

V usage is TRBV28 and J usage is TRBJ2-7; D might be TRBD1 (6 bases). Germline CDR1 reads MDHEN; CDR2 reads SYDVKM. There are 15 residues in the CDR3. The V end was cut by 4 bases, the J end by 4 bases, with 17 bases between. The DNA for the CDR3 is TGTGCCAGCAGTTATCTAACGAGGGGGTTTTACGAGCAGTACTTC. Encoded protein: CASSYLTRGFYEQYF. Complete variable domain (other parts from reference TRBV28 and TRBJ2-7): DVKVTQSSRYLVKRTGEKVFLECVQDMDHENMFWYRQDPGLGLRLIYFSYDVKMKEKGDIPEGYSVSREKKERFSLILESASTNQTSMYLCASSYLTRGFYEQYFGPGTRLTVT.

The chain employs TRBV10-3 and TRBJ2-3; the match to TRBD1 covers 7 bases. The length of the CDR3 is 17 residues. J was trimmed by 0 bases and V by 3 bases; bases with no gene match: 9. In germline, CDR1 is ENHRY, CDR2 SYGVKD. CDR3 DNA: TGTGCCATCAGTGAAGGAGAAGGCAGGGGGAGCACAGATACGCAGTATTTT. Encoded protein: CAISEGEGRGSTDTQYF.

This clone was counted only a few times. The gene calls are TRBV5-1 and TRBJ1-3; D ambiguous. The germline V and J ends were trimmed by 6 bases and 2 bases, with 9 bases remaining between them. CDR3 length equals 13 residues. Germline CDR1 is SGHRS and CDR2 is YFSETQ. The CDR3 loop is CASTETPGNTIYF. The DNA of the CDR3 is TGCGCCAGCACGGAGACACCTGGAAACACCATATATTTT.

The genes are TRBV6-5 and TRBJ2-2; D is perhaps TRBD1 (6 bases). The CDR3 has 14 amino acids. Trimming cost V 6 bases and J 1 base, with 9 bases left between them. CDR1 MNHEY and CDR2 SVGAGI come from the germline V gene. This CDR3 is CASRLGGNTGELFF. The CDR3, as DNA: TGTGCCAGCAGATTAGGGGGGAACACCGGGGAGCTGTTTTTT.